One and the same sample provided the 16 T cell receptor beta chains below, sequenced in a study of T cells in Graves' hyperthyroidism and ophthalmopathy. Amplification of TCR beta CDR3 regions used RNA as the template. TCR CDR3 regions were first amplified by RT-PCR with HTBI primers. Via MiXCR, TCRdb re-called the multiplex PCR reads, giving one row per CDR3 protein. The table lists approximately 560,000 distinct CDR3 sequences, roughly 14% of them singletons. The sequencing sample was made of blood. The source is a woman aged 25 to 39 with Graves' hyperthyroidism.

A few counts support this clonotype. The rearrangement uses TRBV11-2 and TRBJ1-1; TRBD1 matches at 8 bases. The V gene's germline CDR1 is SGHAT and CDR2 FQNNGV. CDR3 length equals 14 residues. The ends lost 3 bases at V and 5 bases at J; junction bases unmatched: 5. The CDR3 sequence is CASSFPQGATEAFF. DNA for the CDR3: TGTGCCAGCAGCTTTCCTCAGGGGGCAACTGAAGCTTTCTTT.

This clonotype appeared many times. The rearrangement links TRBV6-2 or TRBV6-3 to TRBJ1-2; 7 positions agree with TRBD1. The length of the CDR3 is 15 residues. The V gene end was trimmed by 5 bases and the J gene end by 6 bases; junction bases not matched to a gene: 12. Germline CDR1 MNHEY, CDR2 SVGEGT. CDR3 bases: TGTGCCAGCAGTCGTGACCTCGACAGGGTTCATGGCTACACCTTC. This translates into CASSRDLDRVHGYTF.

This clonotype was seen repeatedly, ten times or more. V and J are TRBV30 and TRBJ1-3, with D perhaps TRBD1 (5 bases). Trimming left V 4 bases short and J 2 bases short, with 15 bases between. The CDR3 has 15 residues. Germline assignment: CDR1 GTSNPN and CDR2 SVGIG (reference sequence). CDR3 region: CAWTSGGVPGNTIYF. Written as DNA, the CDR3 is TGTGCCTGGACTAGTGGGGGGGTTCCTGGAAACACCATATATTTT.

In this sample, this clonotype turned up many times. In DNA form, the CDR3 reads TGCAGTGCTAGTCGGCCTAGCGGGGCCCAGGAGACCCAGTACTTC. Its protein is CSASRPSGAQETQYF. The rearrangement uses TRBV20-1 and TRBJ2-5, with TRBD2 matching over 9 bases. The germline V gene encodes CDR1 DFQATT and CDR2 SNEGSKA (reference sequence). J gave up 5 bases and V 3 bases, and 10 bases lay outside the gene matches. The CDR3 runs to 15 residues.

This clonotype was seen at least ten times. V gene TRBV30 combines with J gene TRBJ2-7, with TRBD2 matching 13 bases. With 0 bases clipped from V and 2 bases from J, the junction kept 10 bases outside the gene matches. CDR3 length: 18 residues. Germline-derived CDR1 and CDR2 are GTSNPN and SVGIG (reference sequence). This CDR3 reads CAWSVSRTSGSWPYEQYF. The CDR3 DNA reads TGTGCCTGGAGTGTATCGAGGACTAGCGGGAGTTGGCCCTACGAGCAGTACTTC.

This clonotype came up many times. The gene calls are TRBV28 and TRBJ1-2; a weak D match, TRBD1 (6 bases). V was shortened by 4 bases and J by 8 bases, with 20 bases between the two germline ends. The V gene's germline CDR1 is MDHEN and CDR2 SYDVKM. The CDR3 totals 15 residues. CDR3 sequence (DNA): TGTGCCAGCAGTTCGAAGAAAACAGGGATCTTGGGCTACACCTTC. Protein product: CASSSKKTGILGYTF.

This clonotype was recorded a few times. This rearrangement joins TRBV10-3 to TRBJ1-5, with 8 bases fitting TRBD1. Germline loops: CDR1 ENHRY, CDR2 SYGVKD. The trim removed 0 bases at V and 5 bases at J, leaving 3 bases unmatched. This CDR3 has 15 residues. CDR3 amino acids: CAISESGQGHQPQHF. CDR3 in DNA: TGTGCCATCAGTGAGTCAGGACAGGGACATCAGCCCCAGCATTTT.

There are many counts of this clonotype. The gene calls are TRBV6-1 and TRBJ2-1, with D unclear. This CDR3 has 13 amino acids. From germline, CDR1 is MNHNS and CDR2 SASEGT. Trimming left V 8 bases short and J 7 bases short, with 15 bases between. DNA for the CDR3: TGTGCCAGCCAACAAGGTAACGGGAATGAGCAGTTCTTC. Translation: CASQQGNGNEQFF.

The V and J genes are TRBV7-2 and TRBJ2-5, with a weak D call TRBD1 (6 bases). The CDR3 extends over 12 amino acids. Germline CDR1 SGHTA, CDR2 FQGNSA. Trimming took 1 base from V and 12 from J, leaving 12 bases between them. This CDR3 reads CASSLEGRGKYF. The CDR3 nucleotides read TGTGCCAGCAGCTTAGAGGGCAGGGGAAAGTACTTC.

This clonotype occurred many times. The rearrangement links TRBV5-1 to TRBJ2-7, with 10 bases identical to TRBD1. CDR3 length equals 15 residues. The V segment lost 6 bases and the J segment 5 bases; nucleotides outside the gene matches: 11. The germline gives CDR1 SGHRS, CDR2 YFSETQ. DNA of the CDR3: TGCGCCAGCAACGAAAGGACAGGGGGGCACCACGAGCAGTACTTC. The encoded protein is CASNERTGGHHEQYF. The whole variable domain, filled in from reference TRBV5-1 and TRBJ2-7, reads KAGVTQTPRYLIKTRGQQVTLSCSPISGHRSVSWYQQTPGQGLQFLFEYFSETQRNKGNFPGRFSGRQFSNSRSEMNVSTLELGDSALYLCASNERTGGHHEQYFGPGTRLTVT.

In its sample, this clonotype was seen a few times. The V gene is TRBV27, the J gene TRBJ2-1, with D perhaps matching TRBD1 (5 bases). The CDR3 has 15 amino acids. The V and J ends lost 3 bases and 0 bases respectively, with 9 bases between them. CDR1 is MNHEY, CDR2 SMNVEV, per germline (reference sequence). DNA for the CDR3: TGTGCCAGCAGTTTGGTAGGGGTCTCCTACAATGAGCAGTTCTTC. This encodes CASSLVGVSYNEQFF.

In its sample, this clonotype was seen many times. The chain couples TRBV5-1 to TRBJ2-1; a possible D gene is TRBD1 (5 bases). The CDR3 consists of 17 residues. CDR1 SGHRS and CDR2 YFSETQ come from the germline V gene. The V end was cut by 4 bases, the J end by 8 bases, with 25 bases between. CDR3 region: CASSQTGWGPSGYEQFF. The CDR3 DNA reads TGCGCCAGCAGCCAAACCGGGTGGGGCCCGTCTGGTTATGAGCAGTTCTTC.

This clonotype was picked up many times. CDR3: CASSLGLGIGSYEQYF. In DNA form, the CDR3 reads TGTGCCAGCAGCTTAGGCTTAGGTATCGGATCCTACGAGCAGTACTTC. The chain has TRBV11-2 and TRBJ2-7, with no clear D. CDR3 length equals 16 residues. V dropped 1 base and J dropped 1 base, with 14 bases sitting between them. CDR1 is SGHAT, CDR2 FQNNGV, per germline.

The chain uses TRBV18 and TRBJ2-1; TRBD2 might be the D (5 bases). The CDR3 extends over 13 amino acids. The germline V gene has CDR1 KGHSH and CDR2 LQKENI. V was clipped by 3 bases and J by 9 bases, with 12 bases between them. The CDR3 sequence is CASSPDWAVEQFF. CDR3 nucleotides: TGTGCCAGCTCACCGGACTGGGCCGTTGAGCAGTTCTTC.

This clonotype was observed a few times. V usage is TRBV10-3 and J usage is TRBJ2-5; TRBD2 aligns across 7 bases. Per the germline V gene, CDR1 is ENHRY and CDR2 is SYGVKD. Unmatched junction bases numbered 3, after V lost 1 base and J lost 1 base. This CDR3 region has 15 residues. CDR3 sequence reads: CAISELAGGQETQYF. DNA for the CDR3: TGTGCCATCAGTGAGTTAGCGGGTGGCCAAGAGACCCAGTACTTC.

This clonotype has just a few counts. The chain is built from TRBV6-1 and TRBJ1-4; no firm D call. V was clipped by 5 bases and J by 8 bases, with 24 bases between them. The CDR3 loop spans 17 amino acids. Germline CDR1 MNHNS, CDR2 SASEGT. As DNA, the CDR3 is TGTGCCAGCAGTTACGAGAAGGGAGGGCCAGGAAGGGAAAAACTGTTTTTT. Translation gives CASSYEKGGPGREKLFF.